The rows below give T cell receptor beta chains drawn from one sample of a study of a mutant IDH1 vaccine in newly diagnosed glioma. TCRdb's copy holds only in-frame clones and misses some; the assay was immunoSEQ multiplex PCR. The sample shows about 54,000 clones, 84% of them seen only once. Antigen specificity for these receptors is unknown. The specimen was PBMCs, collected from a glioma patient whose treatment included an IDH1 peptide vaccine. These receptors were collected from a woman aged 18-35 years with glioma. Both conserved end residues are part of each CDR3. The D gene is left open where the match is weak.

V gene: TRBV5-1
J gene: TRBJ1-3
D gene: .
CDR3 protein: CASSLTSSGNTIYF
CDR3 DNA: TGCGCCAGCAGCCTCACGAGCTCTGGAAACACCATATATTTT

V gene: TRBV6-4
J gene: TRBJ2-3
D gene: .
CDR3 protein: CASSEGVTDTQYF
CDR3 DNA: TGTGCCAGCAGTGAAGGGGTCACAGATACGCAGTATTTT

V gene: TRBV4-2
J gene: TRBJ1-1
D gene: .
CDR3 protein: CASSQGSSTGTTEAFF
CDR3 DNA: TGTGCCAGCAGCCAAGGATCTTCAACAGGGACCACTGAAGCTTTCTTT

V gene: TRBV4-2
J gene: TRBJ2-1
D gene: .
CDR3 protein: CASSRASGTYNEQFF
CDR3 DNA: TGTGCCAGCAGCCGTGCCAGTGGCACCTACAATGAGCAGTTCTTC

V gene: TRBV13
J gene: TRBJ2-1
D gene: .
CDR3 protein: CASSTSDREQREDVEQFF
CDR3 DNA: TGTGCCAGCAGCACATCGGACAGGGAACAGCGGGAGGACGTGGAGCAGTTCTTC

V gene: TRBV10-3
J gene: TRBJ1-4
D gene: .
CDR3 protein: CAISDGATNEKLFF
CDR3 DNA: TGTGCCATCAGTGACGGCGCAACTAATGAAAAACTGTTTTTT

V gene: TRBV6-6
J gene: TRBJ2-1
D gene: .
CDR3 protein: CASSYSRNEQFF
CDR3 DNA: TGTGCCAGCAGTTACTCGAGGAATGAGCAGTTCTTC

V gene: TRBV11-2
J gene: TRBJ1-5
D gene: TRBD1
CDR3 protein: CASSLTSNTGGAGQPQHF
CDR3 DNA: TGTGCCAGCAGCCTCACCTCTAATACAGGGGGCGCAGGTCAGCCCCAGCATTTT

V gene: TRBV11-3
J gene: TRBJ2-7
D gene: .
CDR3 protein: CASSLDFGYEQYF
CDR3 DNA: TGTGCCAGCAGCTTAGATTTTGGTTACGAGCAGTACTTC

V gene: TRBV9
J gene: TRBJ2-2
D gene: .
CDR3 protein: CASSSTGRFITGELFF
CDR3 DNA: TGTGCCAGCAGCTCCACAGGGCGGTTTATTACCGGGGAGCTGTTTTTT

V gene: TRBV11-2
J gene: TRBJ1-3
D gene: .
CDR3 protein: CASSYKVPGTGNTIYF
CDR3 DNA: TGTGCCAGCAGCTATAAGGTTCCGGGAACTGGAAACACCATATATTTT

V gene: TRBV9
J gene: TRBJ2-5
D gene: .
CDR3 protein: CASSVADSPIETQYF
CDR3 DNA: TGTGCCAGCAGCGTAGCCGACTCCCCAATAGAGACCCAGTACTTC

V gene: TRBV5-4
J gene: TRBJ1-1
D gene: TRBD1
CDR3 protein: CASFRDRVMNTEAFF
CDR3 DNA: TGTGCCAGCTTCCGGGACAGAGTCATGAACACTGAAGCTTTCTTT